This T cell receptor beta chain appears in the sequencing data of a study of spatial heterogeneity in lung cancer. Study-wide background: Alpha-chain sequences were detected in numbers that were consistently lower than beta-chain sequences. The study observed each unique TCR and UMI combination more than ten times on average in raw reads.

Time point in this sample: sample taken at primary tumor resection. Unsorted samples of tumor, nontumor lung or frozen PBMC had their whole RNA sequenced. This clonotype is medium-sized within its sample. The germline gene is not matched at one end of the junction; a read error may be the cause. TCRdb reprocessed the 5' RACE reads with MiXCR, giving one entry per CDR3 protein. Among over 9,500 distinct CDR3 sequences listed, nearly 4% were seen once. CDR1 SSHAT and CDR2 FNYEAQ come from the germline V gene (reference sequence). This CDR3 has 13 amino acids. The gene calls are TRBV7-7 and TRBJ2-3; D is unresolved. This clonotype was sampled from a male donor with early-stage non-small cell lung cancer. The specimen was normal lung tissue next to the tumor, collected at surgery. The CDR3 here is CASSVDQSGTQYF. CDR3 nucleotide sequence: TGTGCTAGCAGCGTGGACCAGTCGGGTACGCAGTATTTT.